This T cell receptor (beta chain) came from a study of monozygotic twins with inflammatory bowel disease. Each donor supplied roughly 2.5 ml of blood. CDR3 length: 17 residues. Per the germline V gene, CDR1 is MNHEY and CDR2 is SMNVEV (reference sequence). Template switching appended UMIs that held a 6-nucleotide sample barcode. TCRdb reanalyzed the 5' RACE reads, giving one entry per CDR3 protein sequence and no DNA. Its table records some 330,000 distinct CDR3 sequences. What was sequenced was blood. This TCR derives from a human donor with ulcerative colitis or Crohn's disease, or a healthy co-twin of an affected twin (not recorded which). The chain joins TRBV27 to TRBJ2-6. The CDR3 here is CASSPRAPYSGANVLTF.